One T cell receptor (beta chain) is described in this entry. Deletions cut 5 bases from V and 0 bases from J, with 9 bases between. The CDR3 contains 14 residues. Germline-derived CDR1 and CDR2 are KGHDR and SFDVKD. Here immunoSEQ multiplex PCR was the method, and the copy in TCRdb shows in-frame clones only, minus some. This table has about 130,000 clones, approximately 87% appearing once. The data were taken from a study of blood T cell repertoires in COVID-19. The chain combines TRBV24-1 with TRBJ1-1; D ambiguous. The TCR comes from a woman aged 60 to 75 with acute or convalescent COVID-19. The sample comprised peripheral blood. The chain's CDR3 is CATSGGLLNTEAFF. In nucleotides, the CDR3 is TGTGCCACCAGTGGAGGCCTCTTGAACACTGAAGCTTTCTTT.